The clone carrying this TCR beta chain was seen only a few times. Treatment given: preoperative locoregional IRX-2 cytokine immunotherapy. This table comes from immunoSEQ multiplex PCR, and its TCRdb copy is limited to in-frame clones, with some not included. The sample contains some 29,000 clones, 90% of which appear only once. The data belong to a study of preoperative IRX-2 immunotherapy in early breast cancer. Looked up from germline, CDR1 is MNHNS and CDR2 is SASEGT. V lost 4 bases to trimming and J lost 1 base, with 7 bases between them. This CDR3 contains 13 residues. The TCR was taken from a human donor with breast cancer. The chain employs TRBV6-1 and TRBJ1-1; D ambiguous. The sample was collected from a patient treated with IRX-2 immunotherapy. CDR3 protein: CASSVVQNTEAFF. The CDR3 DNA follows: TGTGCCAGCAGTGTGGTCCAGAACACTGAAGCTTTCTTT.